The T cell receptor beta chain described here comes from a study of T cells in Graves' hyperthyroidism and ophthalmopathy. This clonotype was counted many times. The TCR beta CDR3 regions underwent amplification using RNA transcripts as the source. TCR CDR3 underwent first-round RT-PCR with the HTBI primer set. Using its own MiXCR run on the multiplex PCR reads, TCRdb lists one record per CDR3 protein. Altogether 730,000 or so distinct CDR3 sequences are present, 15% to 20% being singletons, with the ten largest covering over 15%. Diagnosis of hyperthyroidism was new in patients aged 18 to 65, and its duration was under 2 months. V lost 8 bases and J lost 3, with 16 bases in between. Germline V gene lookup returns CDR1 MNHEY and CDR2 SMNVEV (reference sequence). The CDR3 is 14 residues long.

The sequenced sample was blood. This receptor was taken from a woman in her fifties or sixties with Graves' hyperthyroidism that later progressed to Graves' ophthalmopathy. The chain has TRBV27 and TRBJ2-5; weak D call: TRBD2 (5 bases). The CDR3 nucleotides are TGTGCCAGCGCACCGGGAAGAAGCAAAGAGACCCAGTACTTC. Its translation: CASAPGRSKETQYF.